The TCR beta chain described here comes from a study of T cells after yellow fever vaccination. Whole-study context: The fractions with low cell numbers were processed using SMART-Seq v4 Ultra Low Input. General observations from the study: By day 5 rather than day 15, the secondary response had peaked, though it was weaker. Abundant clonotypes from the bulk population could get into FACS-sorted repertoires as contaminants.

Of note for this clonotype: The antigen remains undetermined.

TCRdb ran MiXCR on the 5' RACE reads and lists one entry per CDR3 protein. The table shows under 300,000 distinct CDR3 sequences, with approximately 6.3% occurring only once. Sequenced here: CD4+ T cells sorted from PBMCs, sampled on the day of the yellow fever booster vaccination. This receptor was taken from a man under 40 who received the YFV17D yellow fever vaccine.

The CDR3 coding sequence is TGTGCCAGCAGTTACTCTCAGGGATCAGTATCTCTCTATGGCTACACCTTC. Residues: CASSYSQGSVSLYGYTF. The chain is built from TRBV6-5 and TRBJ1-2; possibly TRBD1 for D (5 bases). V lost 0 bases, J lost 4 bases, and 18 bases lay in between. This CDR3 region has 17 residues. Looked up from germline, CDR1 is MNHEY and CDR2 is SVGAGI.